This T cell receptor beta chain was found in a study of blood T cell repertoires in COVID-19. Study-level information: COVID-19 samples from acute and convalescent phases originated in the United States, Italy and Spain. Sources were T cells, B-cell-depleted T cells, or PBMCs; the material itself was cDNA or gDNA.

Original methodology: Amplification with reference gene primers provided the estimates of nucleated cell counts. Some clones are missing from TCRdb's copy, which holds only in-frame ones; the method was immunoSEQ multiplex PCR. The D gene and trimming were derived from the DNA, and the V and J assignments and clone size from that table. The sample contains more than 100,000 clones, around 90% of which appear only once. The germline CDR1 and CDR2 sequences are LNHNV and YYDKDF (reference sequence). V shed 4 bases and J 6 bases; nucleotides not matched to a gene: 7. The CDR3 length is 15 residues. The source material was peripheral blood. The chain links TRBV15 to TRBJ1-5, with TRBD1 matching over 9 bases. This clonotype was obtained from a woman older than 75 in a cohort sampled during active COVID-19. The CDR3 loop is CATSTRDRDIQPQHF. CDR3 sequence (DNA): TGTGCCACCAGCACCCGGGACAGGGACATTCAGCCCCAGCATTTT.